Presented here are 24 T cell receptor beta chains from one specimen sequenced in a study of blood T cell repertoires in COVID-19. TCRdb's table, derived via immunoSEQ multiplex PCR, lists solely in-frame clones and lacks some. The table includes hundreds of thousands of clones, approximately 90% detected once. Sequences were obtained from PBMCs or T cells enriched from blood (not recorded which). The origin of the receptors is a man aged 45 to 65 who had been exposed to COVID-19.

The chain has TRBV28 and TRBJ1-5; no clear D gene. V was cut by 6 bases and J by 7 bases, with 10 bases left in between. The CDR3 spans 12 residues. Germline CDR1 reads MDHEN; CDR2 reads SYDVKM. The CDR3 coding sequence is TGTGCCAGCAGCCCTTACGGGCAGCCCCAGCATTTT. This encodes CASSPYGQPQHF.

This clone was seen just once. The chain combines TRBV18 with TRBJ1-5, with TRBD1 matching over 7 bases. Germline lookup yields CDR1 KGHSH and CDR2 LQKENI. V shed 4 bases, J shed 4 bases, and the junction held 7 bases outside the gene matches. This CDR3 contains 15 residues. The CDR3 sequence is CASSLRQGLNQPQHF. In nucleotides, the CDR3 is TGTGCCAGCTCACTCAGACAGGGCCTGAATCAGCCCCAGCATTTT.

This chain uses TRBV5-1 with TRBJ2-1; 7 positions agree with TRBD2. Per the germline V gene, CDR1 is SGHRS and CDR2 is YFSETQ. The CDR3 contains 14 residues. Losses at the gene ends were 3 bases for V and 7 bases for J; bases not matched to a gene: 7. The CDR3 sequence is CASSYNSGRNEQFF. The CDR3 DNA follows: TGCGCCAGCAGCTACAATAGCGGGCGGAATGAGCAGTTCTTC.

The chain is built from TRBV9 and TRBJ2-7, with 12 bases fitting TRBD1. Germline loops: CDR1 SGDLS, CDR2 YYNGEE. The CDR3 totals 15 residues. V dropped 1 base and J dropped 6; count of bases not matched to a gene: 5. In DNA form, the CDR3 reads TGTGCCAGCAGCGTAACCGGGACAGGGGGCGGCGAGCAGTACTTC. Protein product: CASSVTGTGGGEQYF.

The chain employs TRBV10-1 and TRBJ1-1; D may be TRBD1 (5 bases). Per germline, CDR1 WNHNN and CDR2 SYGVQD (reference sequence). The CDR3 is made up of 13 amino acids. Deletions cut 2 bases from V and 4 bases from J, with 8 bases between. This CDR3 is CASSEAGGTEAFF. CDR3 DNA: TGCGCCAGCAGTGAGGCCGGGGGCACTGAAGCTTTCTTT.

The chain joins TRBV7-2 to TRBJ1-5; a possible D gene is TRBD1 (5 bases). The germline gives CDR1 SGHTA, CDR2 FQGNSA. V was clipped by 1 base and J by 7 bases, with 8 bases between them. The CDR3 contains 13 residues. CDR3 sequence reads: CASSLEGVQPQHF. The CDR3 DNA reads as TGTGCCAGCAGCTTAGAAGGGGTCCAGCCCCAGCATTTT.

The V gene is TRBV5-4, the J gene TRBJ2-1; TRBD1 agrees at 9 bases. The CDR3 consists of 14 residues. Losses at the gene ends were 4 bases for V and 7 bases for J; bases not matched to a gene: 6. CDR1 and CDR2 (germline): SGHNT, YYREEE (reference sequence). The CDR3 region has the DNA TGTGCCAGCAGCCAAAAACAGGGGGCGAATGAGCAGTTCTTC. Residues: CASSQKQGANEQFF.

This sequence joins TRBV6-4 and TRBJ2-7, with 7 bases matching TRBD1. J gave up 0 bases and V 3 bases, and 5 bases lay outside the gene matches. CDR3 length: 15 residues. Germline V gene lookup returns CDR1 MRHNA and CDR2 SNTAGT. Here the CDR3 reads CASSEGQYISYEQYV. CDR3 DNA sequence: TGTGCCAGCAGTGAGGGACAGTATATCTCCTACGAGCAGTACGTC.

The chain couples TRBV18 to TRBJ1-5; tentatively, D is TRBD1 (5 bases). Germline values: CDR1 KGHSH, CDR2 LQKENI. V was trimmed by 3 bases and J by 5 bases, leaving 14 bases between them. The CDR3 runs to 15 residues. The CDR3 loop is CASSPREGIDQPQHF. DNA for the CDR3: TGTGCCAGCTCACCCCGGGAGGGGATCGATCAGCCCCAGCATTTT.

The chain recombines TRBV6-1 with TRBJ2-3; 10 bases line up with TRBD1. CDR3 length equals 16 residues. V lost 0 bases and J lost 3; bases outside the gene matches: 3. The germline V gene has CDR1 MNHNS and CDR2 SASEGT. The CDR3 is CASSEATGGLTDTQYF. CDR3 DNA sequence: TGTGCCAGCAGTGAAGCGACAGGGGGCTTGACAGATACGCAGTATTTT.

This clone has a single count. CDR3 sequence (DNA): TGCAGCGTTGGCACAGGGTACAACTCTGGAAACACCATATATTTT. It is translated as CSVGTGYNSGNTIYF. This sequence joins TRBV29-1 and TRBJ1-3, with D maybe TRBD1 (6 bases). Germline CDR1 is SQVTM and CDR2 is ANQGSEA. The CDR3 sequence is 15 residues long. Deletions cut 4 bases from V and 0 bases from J, with 13 bases between.

The genes are TRBV13 and TRBJ1-2; 8 bases are a match to TRBD1. The CDR3 totals 13 residues. Trimming removed 5 bases from V and 4 bases from J; junction bases left unmatched: 3. In germline, CDR1 is PRHDT, CDR2 FYEKMQ (reference sequence). The CDR3 protein is CASSARGLYGYTF. The CDR3 bases are TGTGCCAGCAGCGCCAGGGGGCTCTATGGCTACACCTTC.

Regarding this clone: Different DNA sequences within this sample yield the same CDR3. The chain links TRBV28 to TRBJ1-3; perhaps TRBD1 as D (5 bases). This CDR3 comprises 14 residues. From germline, CDR1 is MDHEN and CDR2 SYDVKM. V lost 5 bases to trimming and J lost 0 bases, with 8 bases between them. The CDR3 spells CASSPTGSGNTIYF. Here the CDR3 DNA reads TGTGCCAGCAGTCCAACAGGCTCTGGAAACACCATATATTTT.

The V and J genes are TRBV4-1 and TRBJ1-5; D possibly corresponds to TRBD1 (6 bases). CDR1 MGHRA and CDR2 YSYEKL come from the germline V gene. The germline V and J ends were trimmed by 3 bases and 3 bases, with 12 bases remaining between them. The CDR3 totals 15 residues. CDR3 sequence: CASSQSWDINQPQHF. The CDR3 region has the DNA TGCGCCAGCAGCCAGTCATGGGACATCAATCAGCCCCAGCATTTT.

The rearrangement uses TRBV11-3 and TRBJ1-1; possible D gene TRBD1, 5 bases. The CDR3 consists of 14 residues. V was clipped by 5 bases and J by 4 bases, with 14 bases between them. Germline CDR1 SGHNT, CDR2 YENEEA. In DNA, the CDR3 is TGTGCCAGCAGCCCTCTTAGGGACTCCACTGAAGCTTTCTTT. Amino acids: CASSPLRDSTEAFF.

The chain is built from TRBV18 and TRBJ1-3, with D hard to call. V was pared by 9 bases and J by 3 bases, with 3 bases between. CDR1 and CDR2 (germline): KGHSH, LQKENI. CDR3 length: 10 residues. In nucleotides, the CDR3 is TGTGCCAGTAATGGAAACACCATATATTTT. Amino acids: CASNGNTIYF.

This rearrangement joins TRBV5-1 to TRBJ1-2; TRBD1 agrees at 8 bases. V lost 4 bases and J lost 7; bases outside the gene matches: 9. Germline CDR1 is SGHRS and CDR2 is YFSETQ. The length of the CDR3 is 14 residues. The CDR3 loop reads CASSLGQGLSGYTF. In nucleotides, the CDR3 is TGCGCCAGCAGCCTTGGACAGGGATTGAGTGGCTACACCTTC.

The J gene is TRBJ1-6, the V gene TRBV9; TRBD1 might be the D (5 bases). Trimming shortened V by 4 bases and J by 8 bases, and 19 bases separated the two germline ends. Germline CDR1 and CDR2: SGDLS and YYNGEE. The CDR3 extends over 16 amino acids. The CDR3 coding sequence is TGTGCCAGCAGCCCCGGGACCCGGGGGTGGGATTCACCCCTCCACTTT. Its protein product is CASSPGTRGWDSPLHF. Full variable domain (remainder filled in from reference TRBV9 and TRBJ1-6): DSGVTQTPKHLITATGQRVTLRCSPRSGDLSVYWYQQSLDQGLQFLIQYYNGEERAKGNILERFSAQQFPDLHSELNLSSLELGDSALYFCASSPGTRGWDSPLHFGNGTRLTVT.

This clone has more than one count but fewer than ten. The rearrangement links TRBV27 to TRBJ1-1; possibly TRBD1 for D (6 bases). Germline-derived CDR1 and CDR2 are MNHEY and SMNVEV (reference sequence). V lost 1 base and J lost 1, with 16 bases in between. The CDR3 has 17 amino acids. The CDR3 bases are TGTGCCAGCAGTTTATGGGCGCAGGGGATTTGGAACACTGAAGCTTTCTTT. Protein sequence: CASSLWAQGIWNTEAFF.

V gene TRBV3-1 (or the pseudogene TRBV3-2) combines with J gene TRBJ1-5; tentative D call: TRBD1 (6 bases). The V and J ends lost 3 bases and 6 bases respectively, with 12 bases between them. Germline V gene data show CDR1 as LGHDT and CDR2 as YNNKEL (reference sequence). This CDR3 region has 14 residues. Written as DNA, the CDR3 is TGTGCCAGCAGCCAGGGACATTGGGGTCAGCCCCAGCATTTT. Amino acid sequence: CASSQGHWGQPQHF.

The chain uses TRBV5-6 and TRBJ2-2; 11 nucleotides align to TRBD1. Germline CDR1 and CDR2: SGHDT and YYEEEE. This CDR3 has 16 amino acids. The ends lost 0 bases at V and 5 bases at J; junction bases unmatched: 3. The CDR3 is CASSLVGQGATGELFF. DNA of the CDR3: TGTGCCAGCAGCTTGGTTGGACAGGGGGCAACCGGGGAGCTGTTTTTT.

The chain carries TRBV5-6 and TRBJ1-1; 11 nucleotides agree with TRBD1. The germline V gene encodes CDR1 SGHDT and CDR2 YYEEEE. The CDR3 has 14 residues. V was clipped by 2 bases and J by 10 bases; unmatched bases: 7. The CDR3 nucleotides are TGTGCCAGCAGCTTTTGGGGACAGGGGGTCAGAGCTTTCTTT. Translating gives CASSFWGQGVRAFF.

J is TRBJ2-7 and V is TRBV5-1; 11 bases line up with TRBD1. CDR3 size: 15 residues. Germline lookup yields CDR1 SGHRS and CDR2 YFSETQ. J lost 2 bases, V lost 4 bases, and 5 bases had no gene match. In nucleotides, the CDR3 is TGCGCCAGCAGCCTCCGGGACAGGGGGACCTACGAGCAGTACTTC. Translation gives CASSLRDRGTYEQYF.

The CDR3 DNA reads TGTGCCAGCAGCTGGGACAGACTAAACACCGGGGAGCTGTTTTTT. Translating gives CASSWDRLNTGELFF. The chain has TRBV9 and TRBJ2-2; 7 nucleotides agree with TRBD1. The CDR3 extends over 15 amino acids. V gave up 4 bases and J gave up 2 bases; unmatched junction bases: 5. The germline V gene has CDR1 SGDLS and CDR2 YYNGEE.